The T cell receptor (beta chain) described here comes from a study of technical replicates of blood from a few donors. The CDR3 has 17 amino acids. Trimming cost V 6 bases and J 2 bases; bases outside gene matches: 13. Some clones are missing from TCRdb's copy, which holds only in-frame ones; the method was immunoSEQ multiplex PCR. The sample carries fewer than 9,500 clones, roughly 89% recorded once. Sequenced: PBMCs. This TCR was recovered from a human donor in good health. The rearrangement uses TRBV6-7 and TRBJ2-1, with TRBD2 identical over 7 bases. TRBV6-7 is an ORF for which the function is uncertain. This CDR3 reads CASSFFPTSETYNEQFF. The CDR3 DNA sequence: TGTGCCAGCAGCTTTTTCCCTACTAGCGAGACCTACAATGAGCAGTTCTTC.